Each of the 20 T cell receptor beta chains below was sequenced from the same sample in a study of T cell repertoires in cytomegalovirus infection. TCRdb fed the reads into MiXCR, producing one record per CDR3 protein. The sample yields approximately 500,000 distinct CDR3 sequences, roughly a third seen once. For these TCRs, the target antigens are not known. Sequenced material: cultured PBMCs, taken from culture after CMV antigen stimulation. Source of these receptors: a human donor in good health (CMV status not recorded). Some clones in this sample may be carry-over from other donors' samples.

This sequence joins TRBV7-2 and TRBJ1-5; D is uncertain. Looked up from germline, CDR1 is SGHTA and CDR2 is FQGNSA. The CDR3 is made up of 15 amino acids. V was cut by 5 bases and J by 2 bases, with 13 bases left in between. The CDR3 here is CASSTDKGGNQPQHF. For the CDR3, the DNA is TGTGCCAGCAGCACCGACAAGGGTGGCAATCAGCCCCAGCATTTT.

V usage is TRBV3-1 and J usage is TRBJ2-7; TRBD2 aligns across 9 bases. This CDR3 is 14 amino acids long. V shed 5 bases, J shed 2 bases, and the junction held 4 bases outside the gene matches. Germline V gene lookup returns CDR1 LGHDT and CDR2 YNNKEL (reference sequence). DNA for the CDR3: TGTGCCAGCAGCGGGACTAGCTCGCCCTACGAGCAGTACTTC. Translated, it gives CASSGTSSPYEQYF.

This clonotype was counted at least ten times. The rearrangement joins TRBV7-2 to TRBJ1-1; the D gene is possibly TRBD1 (6 bases). Germline V CDR1 and CDR2: SGHTA, FQGNSA. The CDR3 is 13 residues long. Trimming cost V 1 base and J 6 bases, with 9 bases left between them. CDR3 protein: CASSLDRVAEAFF. In DNA, the CDR3 is TGTGCCAGCAGCTTAGACAGGGTCGCTGAAGCTTTCTTT.

This clonotype was recorded a few times. The chain links TRBV3-1 to TRBJ2-7; 8 bases map to TRBD2. Germline values: CDR1 LGHDT, CDR2 YNNKEL (reference sequence). V trimming: 0 bases; J trimming: 4 bases; junction bases outside the gene matches: 11. This CDR3 has 17 amino acids. CDR3 in DNA: TGTGCCAGCAGCCAAGAATGGTCGGGAGGGCCGTATTACGAGCAGTACTTC. Translating gives CASSQEWSGGPYYEQYF.

This clonotype was picked up one time. This sequence joins TRBV2 and TRBJ2-2; D gene ambiguous. V was trimmed by 6 bases and J by 4 bases, leaving 6 bases between them. This CDR3 has 12 residues. Germline CDR1 is SNHLY and CDR2 is FYNNEI. CDR3 residues: CASRVVTGELFF. In DNA, the CDR3 is TGTGCCAGCAGGGTAGTCACCGGGGAGCTGTTTTTT. Together with reference TRBV2 and TRBJ2-2, the CDR3 gives the full variable domain: EPEVTQTPSHQVTQMGQEVILRCVPISNHLYFYWYRQILGQKVEFLVSFYNNEISEKSEIFDDQFSVERPDGSNFTLKIRSTKLEDSAMYFCASRVVTGELFFGEGSRLTVL.

This clonotype appeared many times. The rearrangement uses TRBV6-2 or TRBV6-3 and TRBJ2-5; 8 nucleotides align to TRBD2. V gave up 6 bases and J gave up 4 bases; unmatched junction bases: 4. Germline-derived CDR1 and CDR2 are MNHEY and SVGEGT. This CDR3 has 13 residues. The DNA for the CDR3 is TGTGCCAGCAGGGGGACTAGTTTAGAGACCCAGTACTTC. Its translation is CASRGTSLETQYF.

This chain links TRBV2 with TRBJ2-1; 8 positions agree with TRBD2. CDR1 and CDR2 from the germline V gene are SNHLY and FYNNEI. The V gene end was trimmed by 11 bases and the J gene end by 4 bases; junction bases not matched to a gene: 7. CDR3 length: 13 residues. This CDR3 reads CASERESYNEQFF. For the CDR3, the DNA is TGTGCCTCAGAGCGGGAGTCTTACAATGAGCAGTTCTTC.

This clonotype has only one observation. The chain has TRBV6-6 and TRBJ1-2; D uncertain. This CDR3 has 13 amino acids. Germline CDR1 MNHNY, CDR2 SVGAGI (reference sequence). V was trimmed by 6 bases and J by 6 bases, leaving 14 bases between them. As DNA, the CDR3 is TGTGCCAGCAGAACTCCCGATTGGGATGGCTACACCTTC. Translating it yields CASRTPDWDGYTF.

This clonotype was seen a handful of times. The chain is built from TRBV14 and TRBJ2-3; 8 bases line up with TRBD1. Per germline, CDR1 SGHDN and CDR2 FVKESK. J was trimmed by 8 bases and V by 6 bases; bases with no gene match: 4. CDR3 size: 12 residues. This CDR3 reads CASRETGGTQYF. The DNA for the CDR3 is TGTGCCAGCAGGGAAACAGGGGGTACGCAGTATTTT.

The chain is built from TRBV20-1 and TRBJ2-7; D is possibly TRBD2 (6 bases). The V gene lost 6 bases and the J gene lost 0 bases, with 18 bases spanning the gap. The CDR3 length is 15 residues. Germline values: CDR1 DFQATT, CDR2 SNEGSKA (reference sequence). CDR3 coding DNA: TGCAGTGCCCCCGCGGGACCTATTGGCTCCTACGAGCAGTACTTC. Translated, it gives CSAPAGPIGSYEQYF.

This clonotype appeared a single time. The rearrangement links TRBV20-1 to TRBJ2-1; D may be TRBD1 (6 bases). The V gene's germline CDR1 is DFQATT and CDR2 SNEGSKA (reference sequence). V gave up 6 bases and J gave up 7 bases, with 22 bases separating them. This CDR3 is 15 amino acids long. The CDR3 DNA follows: TGCAGTGCCCGGACAGCCCCAGCCCCACGTAATGAGCAGTTCTTC. This translates into CSARTAPAPRNEQFF.

This clonotype has only a few counts. The chain carries TRBV19 and TRBJ2-6; D could derive from TRBD1 or TRBD2 (5 bases each). CDR3 size: 15 residues. CDR1 and CDR2 from the germline V gene are LNHDA and SQIVND (reference sequence). V dropped 8 bases and J dropped 7 bases, with 18 bases sitting between them. The CDR3 region has the DNA TGTGCCAGTCGATGGGACGATTTGGGAGCCAACGTCCTGACTTTC. Amino acids: CASRWDDLGANVLTF.

CDR3 residues: CASSYSIRDRLDWQYV. CDR3 coding DNA: TGTGCCAGCAGTTACTCGATACGGGACCGCCTCGACTGGCAGTACGTC. The V gene is TRBV6-2 or TRBV6-3, the J gene TRBJ2-7, with D perhaps being TRBD1 or TRBD2 (5 bases each). CDR3 length equals 16 residues. CDR1 MNHEY and CDR2 SVGEGT come from the germline V gene. V was clipped by 0 bases and J by 9 bases, with 21 bases between them.

The V gene is TRBV7-2, the J gene TRBJ1-6; no reliable D call. Germline CDR1 reads SGHTA; CDR2 reads FQGNSA. The V gene lost 5 bases and the J gene lost 3 bases, with 8 bases spanning the gap. The CDR3 loop spans 14 amino acids. The CDR3 is CASSPFGYNSPLHF. Written as DNA, the CDR3 is TGTGCCAGCAGCCCCTTTGGCTATAATTCACCCCTCCACTTT.

The genes are TRBV7-8 and TRBJ1-5, with D possibly matching TRBD1 (5 bases). The CDR3 loop spans 15 amino acids. CDR1 SGHVS and CDR2 FQNEAQ come from the germline V gene. The V and J ends lost 5 bases and 6 bases respectively, with 17 bases between them. Here the CDR3 reads CASSQTPGITQPQHF. As DNA, the CDR3 is TGTGCCAGCAGCCAAACACCAGGGATCACTCAGCCCCAGCATTTT.

The chain carries TRBV27 and TRBJ1-6; D unclear. Trimming took off 5 bases at V and 3 bases at J, with 2 bases between the two ends. Germline V gene data show CDR1 as MNHEY and CDR2 as SMNVEV (reference sequence). This CDR3 is 12 amino acids long. The CDR3 coding sequence is TGTGCCAGCAGTGACTATAATTCACCCCTCCACTTT. This sequence encodes CASSDYNSPLHF.

The chain has TRBV27 and TRBJ1-4; D is uncertain. The V end was cut by 4 bases, the J end by 7 bases, with 13 bases between. The CDR3 has 14 residues. Germline V gene sequence: CDR1 MNHEY, CDR2 SMNVEV (reference sequence). CDR3: CASSSPVLGEKLFF. The DNA of the CDR3 is TGTGCCAGCAGTTCCCCGGTCTTGGGTGAAAAACTGTTTTTT.

For the CDR3, the DNA is TGTGCCAGCAGCTCCCCCCGTGGGACAGCGAACACCGGGGAGCTGTTTTTT. Translation: CASSSPRGTANTGELFF. The chain employs TRBV7-2 and TRBJ2-2; 7 bases are a match to TRBD1. The germline V gene has CDR1 SGHTA and CDR2 FQGNSA. J gave up 0 bases and V 4 bases, and 8 bases lay outside the gene matches. This CDR3 comprises 17 residues.

This clonotype came up a few times. The chain recombines TRBV6-2 or TRBV6-3 with TRBJ1-2; D not resolved. V was shortened by 4 bases and J by 8 bases, with 17 bases between the two germline ends. The CDR3 covers 14 residues. The germline CDR1 and CDR2 sequences are MNHEY and SVGEGT. The CDR3 DNA reads TGTGCCAGCAGTTCCGTAGACGGGTTTGGCGGCTACACCTTC. Its translation: CASSSVDGFGGYTF.

The table lists this clonotype with a few counts. This chain joins TRBV7-8 and TRBJ2-1; D is ambiguous. V shed 6 bases and J shed 9 bases, with 15 bases lying between them. Per the germline V gene, CDR1 is SGHVS and CDR2 is FQNEAQ. The CDR3 sequence is 13 residues long. CDR3 in DNA: TGTGCCAGCAGAACACGAGGAATCTCTGAGCAGTTCTTC. It codes for CASRTRGISEQFF. Full variable domain (outside the CDR3, taken from reference TRBV7-8 and TRBJ2-1): GAGVSQSPRYKVAKRGQDVALRCDPISGHVSLFWYQQALGQGPEFLTYFQNEAQLDKSGLPSDRFFAERPEGSVSTLKIQRTQQEDSAVYLCASRTRGISEQFFGPGTRLTVL.